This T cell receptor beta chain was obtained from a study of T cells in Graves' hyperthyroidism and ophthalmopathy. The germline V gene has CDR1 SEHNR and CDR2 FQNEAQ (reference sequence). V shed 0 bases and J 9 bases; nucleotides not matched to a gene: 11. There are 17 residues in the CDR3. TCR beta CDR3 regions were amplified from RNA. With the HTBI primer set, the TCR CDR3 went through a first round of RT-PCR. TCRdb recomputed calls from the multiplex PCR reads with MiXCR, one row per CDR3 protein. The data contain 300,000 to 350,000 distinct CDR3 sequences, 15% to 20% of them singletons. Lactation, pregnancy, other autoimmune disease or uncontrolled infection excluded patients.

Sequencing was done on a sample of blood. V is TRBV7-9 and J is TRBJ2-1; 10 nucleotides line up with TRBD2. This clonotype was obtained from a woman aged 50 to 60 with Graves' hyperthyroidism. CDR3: CASSLASLAGARSEQFF. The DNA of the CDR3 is TGTGCCAGCAGCTTAGCGTCCCTAGCGGGGGCTCGGAGTGAGCAGTTCTTC.